This entry is about one T cell receptor (beta chain). The antigen remains unidentified. TCRdb fed the 5' RACE reads into MiXCR, producing one record per CDR3 protein. The profile shows hundreds of thousands of distinct CDR3 sequences, over 15% of them singletons. The sample is drawn from a study of CD8 T cells in ankylosing spondylitis. Study results and caveats: Relatively rare in peripheral blood, disease-linked clones were also CD8+. Reportedly, matched ankylosing spondylitis synovial fluid was significantly enriched for disease-linked clones. Reactive arthritis synovial fluid and blood previously showed some of these motif variants.

The CDR3 contains 16 residues. Germline lookup yields CDR1 SGHVS and CDR2 FNYEAQ. V dropped 2 bases and J dropped 3; count of bases not matched to a gene: 3. The receptor was isolated from a male donor with ankylosing spondylitis or in good health (not recorded which). The chain couples TRBV7-6 to TRBJ1-5, with 11 bases aligning to TRBD1. Sample: blood, either unsorted or a sorted T cell fraction (not recorded which). The CDR3 loop reads CASSLMGQGVNQPQHF. CDR3 DNA: TGTGCCAGCAGCTTAATGGGACAGGGGGTCAATCAGCCCCAGCATTTT. The variable domain in full, with the rest retrieved from reference TRBV7-6 and TRBJ1-5, is GAGVSQSPRYKVTKRGQDVALRCDPISGHVSLYWYRQALGQGPEFLTYFNYEAQQDKSGLPNDRFSAERPEGSISTLTIQRTEQRDSAMYRCASSLMGQGVNQPQHFGDGTRLSIL.